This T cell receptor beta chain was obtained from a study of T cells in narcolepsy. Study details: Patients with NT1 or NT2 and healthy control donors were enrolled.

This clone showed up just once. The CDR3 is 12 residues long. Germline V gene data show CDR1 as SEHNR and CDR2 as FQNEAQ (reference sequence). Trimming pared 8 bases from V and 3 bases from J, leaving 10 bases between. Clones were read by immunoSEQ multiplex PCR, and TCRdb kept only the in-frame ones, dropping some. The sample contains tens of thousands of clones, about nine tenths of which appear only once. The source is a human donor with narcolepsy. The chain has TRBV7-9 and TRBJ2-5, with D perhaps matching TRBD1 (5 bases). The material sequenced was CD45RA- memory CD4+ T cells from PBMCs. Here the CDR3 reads CASVGRKETQYF. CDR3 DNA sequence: TGTGCCAGCGTGGGGCGGAAAGAGACCCAGTACTTC. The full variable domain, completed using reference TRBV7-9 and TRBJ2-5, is DTGVSQNPRHKITKRGQNVTFRCDPISEHNRLYWYRQTLGQGPEFLTYFQNEAQLEKSRLLSDRFSAERPKGSFSTLEIQRTEQGDSAMYLCASVGRKETQYFGPGTRLLVL.